This TCR beta chain appears in the sequencing data of a study of blood T cell repertoires in COVID-19. Across the whole study: The samples span acute and convalescent COVID-19 from the United States, Italy and Spain. PBMCs, B-cell-depleted T cells, or T cells provided the cDNA or gDNA that made up the material.

The protocol was immunoSEQ multiplex PCR, while the TCRdb copy is restricted to in-frame clones and leaves out a portion. The sample carries 72,000 or so clones, around nine tenths recorded once. The sequenced sample was peripheral blood. This clonotype originated in a man in his fifties or sixties with active COVID-19.

This CDR3 reads CASRDRLNTEAFF. CDR3 DNA sequence: TGTGCCAGCAGGGACAGGCTGAACACTGAAGCTTTCTTT. J is TRBJ1-1 and V is TRBV6-1; 7 bases fit TRBD1. The CDR3 consists of 13 residues. The J segment lost 0 bases and the V segment lost 6 bases, leaving 1 base of the junction unmatched. CDR1 and CDR2 from the germline V gene are MNHNS and SASEGT.